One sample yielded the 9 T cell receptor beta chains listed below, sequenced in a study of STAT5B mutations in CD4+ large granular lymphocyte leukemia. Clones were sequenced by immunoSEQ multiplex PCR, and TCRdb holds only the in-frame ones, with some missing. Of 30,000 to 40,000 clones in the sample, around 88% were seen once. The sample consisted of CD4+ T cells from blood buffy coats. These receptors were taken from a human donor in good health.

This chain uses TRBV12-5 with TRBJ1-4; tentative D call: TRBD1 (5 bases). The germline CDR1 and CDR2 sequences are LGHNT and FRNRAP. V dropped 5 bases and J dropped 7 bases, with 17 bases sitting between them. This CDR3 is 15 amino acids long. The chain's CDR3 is CASGPPGTLGEKLFF. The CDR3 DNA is TGTGCTAGTGGTCCCCCCGGGACTTTAGGTGAAAAACTGTTTTTT.

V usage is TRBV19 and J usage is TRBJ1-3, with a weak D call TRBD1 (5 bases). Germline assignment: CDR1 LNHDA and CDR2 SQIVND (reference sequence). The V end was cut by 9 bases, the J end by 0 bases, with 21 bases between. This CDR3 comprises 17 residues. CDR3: CASHKGPGRSSGNTIYF. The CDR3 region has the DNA TGTGCCAGCCACAAAGGGCCGGGGCGATCCTCTGGAAACACCATATATTTT.

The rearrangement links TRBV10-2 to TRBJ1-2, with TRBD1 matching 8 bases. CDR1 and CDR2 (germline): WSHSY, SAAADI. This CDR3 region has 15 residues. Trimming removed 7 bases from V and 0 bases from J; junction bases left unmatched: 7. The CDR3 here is CASTTQGGTNYGYTF. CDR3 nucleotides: TGCGCCAGCACCACACAGGGGGGTACTAACTATGGCTACACCTTC.

DNA for the CDR3: TGTGCCAGCAGCTTAGCTGGGAGGTCCAATTCACCCCTCCACTTT. This gives the protein CASSLAGRSNSPLHF. V gene TRBV13 combines with J gene TRBJ1-6; D uncertain. The V gene's germline CDR1 is PRHDT and CDR2 FYEKMQ (reference sequence). This CDR3 region has 15 residues. V shed 1 base and J shed 7 bases, with 11 bases lying between them.

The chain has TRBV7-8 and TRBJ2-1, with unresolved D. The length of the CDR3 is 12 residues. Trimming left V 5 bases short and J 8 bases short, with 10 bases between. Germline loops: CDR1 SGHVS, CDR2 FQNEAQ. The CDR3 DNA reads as TGTGCCAGCAGCCGCACCCCCCATGAGCAGTTCTTC. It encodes CASSRTPHEQFF.

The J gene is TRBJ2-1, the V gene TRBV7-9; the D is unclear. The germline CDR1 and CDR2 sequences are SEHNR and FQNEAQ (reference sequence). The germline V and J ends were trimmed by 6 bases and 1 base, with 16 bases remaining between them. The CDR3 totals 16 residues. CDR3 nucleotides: TGTGCCAGCAGTCCCACCCCTGTCGGGTCCTACAATGAGCAGTTCTTC. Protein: CASSPTPVGSYNEQFF.

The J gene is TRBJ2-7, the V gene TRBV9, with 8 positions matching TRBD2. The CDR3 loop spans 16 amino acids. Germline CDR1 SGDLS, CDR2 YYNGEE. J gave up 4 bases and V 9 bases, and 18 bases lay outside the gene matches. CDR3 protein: CAIPSLSGGERYEQYF. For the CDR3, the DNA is TGTGCCATCCCTAGTCTGTCCGGGGGGGAGCGGTACGAGCAGTACTTC.

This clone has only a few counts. CDR3: CASSPRWGRVGDTQYF. The DNA for the CDR3 is TGTGCCAGCAGTCCCCGTTGGGGGAGGGTTGGAGATACGCAGTATTTT. The genes are TRBV27 and TRBJ2-3, with TRBD2 identical over 7 bases. Losses at the gene ends were 5 bases for V and 5 bases for J; bases not matched to a gene: 13. The CDR3 length is 16 residues. Germline V lookup: CDR1 MNHEY, CDR2 SMNVEV (reference sequence).

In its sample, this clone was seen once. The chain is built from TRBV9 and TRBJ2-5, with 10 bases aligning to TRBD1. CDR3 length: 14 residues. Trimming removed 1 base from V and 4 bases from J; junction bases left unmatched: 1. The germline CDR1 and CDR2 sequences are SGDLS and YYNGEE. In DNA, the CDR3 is TGTGCCAGCAGCGTAAGGACAGGGGGAGAGACCCAGTACTTC. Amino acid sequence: CASSVRTGGETQYF.